These 32 T cell receptor beta chains originate from one sample sequenced in a study of blood T cell repertoires in COVID-19. The table came from immunoSEQ multiplex PCR; TCRdb's copy has only in-frame clones and leaves some out. The sample holds some 270,000 clones; roughly 88% are singletons and the top ten take 3.5% to 4.5%. What was sequenced was PBMCs or T cells enriched from blood (not recorded which). Receptor source: a woman aged 25 to 39 who had recovered from COVID-19.

The chain couples TRBV24-1 to TRBJ2-1, with 10 bases fitting TRBD1. Germline CDR1 is KGHDR and CDR2 is SFDVKD. The CDR3 has 15 amino acids. J lost 5 bases, V lost 4 bases, and 4 bases had no gene match. CDR3 protein: CATSDPGQGNNEQFF. In DNA form, the CDR3 reads TGTGCCACCAGTGACCCGGGACAGGGGAACAATGAGCAGTTCTTC.

This chain joins TRBV6-5 and TRBJ1-1; TRBD1 might be the D (5 bases). Trimming took off 5 bases at V and 3 bases at J, with 13 bases between the two ends. The CDR3 spans 14 residues. Germline assignment: CDR1 MNHEY and CDR2 SVGAGI. As DNA, the CDR3 is TGTGCCAGCAGTCCGGTCAGGGCGGACACTGAAGCTTTCTTT. Translated, it gives CASSPVRADTEAFF.

The genes are TRBV24-1 and TRBJ2-1; unclear D gene. The V end was cut by 6 bases, the J end by 5 bases, with 7 bases between. Per germline, CDR1 KGHDR and CDR2 SFDVKD. The CDR3 has 12 amino acids. CDR3 loop: CATSQLNNEQFF. In DNA, the CDR3 is TGTGCCACCAGTCAACTTAACAATGAGCAGTTCTTC.

The genes are TRBV5-1 and TRBJ1-4; D possibly corresponds to TRBD1 (6 bases). Looked up from germline, CDR1 is SGHRS and CDR2 is YFSETQ. The CDR3 is 15 amino acids. Trimming removed 2 bases at V and 7 bases at J, with 15 bases between. The CDR3 DNA sequence: TGCGCCAGCAGCTTTGAGGGGGGGCGAGGTGAAAAACTGTTTTTT. Protein product: CASSFEGGRGEKLFF.

V gene TRBV7-8 combines with J gene TRBJ1-1; 9 bases fit TRBD1. Germline CDR1 reads SGHVS; CDR2 reads FQNEAQ. The CDR3 spans 12 residues. V lost 5 bases to trimming and J lost 14 bases; unmatched junction nucleotides: 9. The CDR3: CASSPISGQGFF. The CDR3 bases are TGTGCCAGCAGCCCCATCTCCGGACAGGGGTTCTTT.

The chain couples TRBV4-2 to TRBJ2-7; 8 nucleotides match TRBD2. Germline V gives CDR1 LGHNA, CDR2 YNFKEQ. CDR3 size: 14 residues. J lost 6 bases, V lost 4 bases, and 8 bases had no gene match. The CDR3 reads CASSPLWSGSEQYF. CDR3 nucleotide sequence: TGTGCCAGCAGCCCTCTCTGGAGCGGGAGCGAGCAGTACTTC.

This chain connects TRBV24-1 to TRBJ2-2; the D gene is possibly TRBD2 (7 bases). The germline CDR1 and CDR2 sequences are KGHDR and SFDVKD. V gave up 4 bases and J gave up 3 bases, with 14 bases separating them. CDR3 length equals 16 residues. This chain's CDR3 is CATSDRGGGDTGELFF. The CDR3 DNA reads TGTGCCACCAGTGACCGTGGAGGGGGGGACACCGGGGAGCTGTTTTTT.

The V call is TRBV6-4, the J call TRBJ2-3; 8 bases match TRBD2. Losses at the gene ends were 4 bases for V and 3 bases for J; bases not matched to a gene: 6. The CDR3 length is 15 residues. In germline, CDR1 is MRHNA, CDR2 SNTAGT. The CDR3 reads CASSASSGGTDTQYF. The CDR3 DNA sequence: TGTGCCAGCAGTGCATCCAGCGGGGGTACAGATACGCAGTATTTT.

The rearrangement uses TRBV27 and TRBJ2-2; 9 bases are shared with TRBD2. The germline CDR1 and CDR2 sequences are MNHEY and SMNVEV (reference sequence). After removal of 6 bases from V and 6 bases from J, the junction contained 11 bases not matched to a gene. CDR3 size: 16 residues. In nucleotides, the CDR3 is TGTGCCAGCAGCCACCTAGCGGGACCGGGGCCCGGGGAGCTGTTTTTT. Encoded protein: CASSHLAGPGPGELFF.

This chain connects TRBV30 to TRBJ1-1, with D perhaps matching TRBD1 (6 bases). Germline values: CDR1 GTSNPN, CDR2 SVGIG (reference sequence). With 0 bases removed from V and 1 base from J, the gap between germline ends came to 24 bases. The CDR3 spans 19 residues. CDR3 residues: CAWSVRRQEVLKRNTEAFF. The DNA of the CDR3 is TGTGCCTGGAGTGTACGGAGACAGGAAGTCCTCAAAAGGAACACTGAAGCTTTCTTT.

This chain links TRBV28 with TRBJ1-3, with D unclear. The V end was cut by 6 bases, the J end by 7 bases, with 10 bases between. Germline V gene data show CDR1 as MDHEN and CDR2 as SYDVKM. The CDR3 contains 12 residues. For the CDR3, the DNA is TGTGCCAGCAGGGAGGGTGGGAACACCATATATTTT. It specifies CASREGGNTIYF. Using reference TRBV28 and TRBJ1-3 for the parts outside the CDR3, the full variable domain is DVKVTQSSRYLVKRTGEKVFLECVQDMDHENMFWYRQDPGLGLRLIYFSYDVKMKEKGDIPEGYSVSREKKERFSLILESASTNQTSMYLCASREGGNTIYFGEGSWLTVV.

The V call is TRBV5-1, the J call TRBJ2-1; 12 bases map to TRBD1. This CDR3 has 14 amino acids. The ends lost 4 bases at V and 7 bases at J; junction bases unmatched: 3. Germline values: CDR1 SGHRS, CDR2 YFSETQ. The CDR3 sequence: CASSKGQGANEQFF. DNA of the CDR3: TGCGCCAGCAGCAAGGGACAGGGGGCGAATGAGCAGTTCTTC.

The gene calls are TRBV7-2 and TRBJ1-5; D ambiguous. Germline loops: CDR1 SGHTA, CDR2 FQGNSA. The V end was cut by 2 bases, the J end by 1 base, with 12 bases between. The CDR3 consists of 16 residues. The CDR3 bases are TGTGCCAGCAGCTTAATATCGGGTTTGAGCAATCAGCCCCAGCATTTT. Encoded protein: CASSLISGLSNQPQHF.

This clone was detected only once. The V and J genes are TRBV6-5 and TRBJ2-1, with D unresolved. The CDR3 has 13 residues. The germline V gene encodes CDR1 MNHEY and CDR2 SVGAGI. The CDR3 protein is CSTLLAAYNEQFF. For the CDR3, the DNA is TGTTCAACCCTACTCGCGGCCTACAATGAGCAGTTCTTC.

This rearrangement joins TRBV28 to TRBJ1-2, with 7 bases that match TRBD1. The CDR3 totals 13 residues. The junction had 9 bases not matched to a gene; V was cut back by 7 bases and J by 7 bases. Germline CDR1 MDHEN, CDR2 SYDVKM. For the CDR3, the DNA is TGTGCCAGCAATAGAATGACAGGGACTGGCTACACCTTC. Its translation is CASNRMTGTGYTF.

The chain has TRBV6-2 or TRBV6-3 and TRBJ1-2, with D maybe TRBD1 (5 bases). The V and J ends lost 2 bases and 2 bases respectively, with 6 bases between them. CDR1 MNHEY and CDR2 SVGEGT come from the germline V gene. CDR3 size: 13 residues. CDR3 DNA sequence: TGTGCCAGCAGTTACCGACAGAACTATGGCTACACCTTC. This translates into CASSYRQNYGYTF.

About this clone itself: The junction departs from the called germline gene at one end, perhaps through a read error. The CDR3 protein is CASSGRGDGYLKTEAFF. CDR3 bases: TGTGCCAGTAGCGGGAGGGGGGATGGGTATCTGAAGACTGAAGCTTTCTTT. The chain is built from TRBV19 and TRBJ1-1, with a possible D match to TRBD1 (6 bases). The germline V gene encodes CDR1 LNHDA and CDR2 SQIVND (reference sequence). The CDR3 length is 17 residues.

This chain joins TRBV28 and TRBJ2-1; TRBD2 agrees at 15 bases. V was clipped by 5 bases and J by 8 bases; unmatched bases: 7. In germline, CDR1 is MDHEN, CDR2 SYDVKM. The CDR3 covers 16 residues. CDR3 coding DNA: TGTGCCAGCAGTAGAGATGGACTAGCGGGAGGGGATGAGCAGTTCTTC. It yields the protein CASSRDGLAGGDEQFF.

The rearrangement uses TRBV7-7 and TRBJ2-1; 9 positions agree with TRBD1. Trimming at V came to 0 bases and at J to 8 bases, leaving 5 bases not matched to a gene. CDR1 SSHAT and CDR2 FNYEAQ come from the germline V gene (reference sequence). This CDR3 is built from 15 residues. The chain's CDR3 is CASSLAETGGYEQFF. The CDR3 DNA sequence: TGTGCCAGCAGCTTAGCCGAGACAGGGGGATATGAGCAGTTCTTC.

The chain recombines TRBV5-3 with TRBJ2-1, with D possibly being TRBD2 (7 bases). TRBV5-3 is an open reading frame, and its role is uncertain. The CDR3 has 15 residues. Trimming pared 1 base from V and 5 bases from J, leaving 13 bases between. For the CDR3, the DNA is TGTGCCAGAAGCTTGAAAGGGGGGGCCAACAATGAGCAGTTCTTC. It translates to CARSLKGGANNEQFF.

The genes are TRBV12-3 or TRBV12-4 and TRBJ2-7, with D tentatively TRBD2 (5 bases). The CDR3 is 13 residues long. V was trimmed by 4 bases and J by 7 bases, leaving 14 bases between them. The CDR3 DNA follows: TGTGCCAGCAGTTCAGACCGGGAAGGGGAGCAGTACTTC. Residues: CASSSDREGEQYF.

The CDR3 spells CASSRDSNNSPLHF. CDR3 in DNA: TGTGCCAGTAGTAGGGACAGCAATAATTCACCCCTCCACTTT. V and J are TRBV19 and TRBJ1-6; 7 bases are shared with TRBD1. Losses at the gene ends were 4 bases for V and 5 bases for J; bases not matched to a gene: 2. CDR3 size: 14 residues. Germline V gene lookup returns CDR1 LNHDA and CDR2 SQIVND (reference sequence). Filled out from reference TRBV19 and TRBJ1-6, the complete variable domain reads DGGITQSPKYLFRKEGQNVTLSCEQNLNHDAMYWYRQDPGQGLRLIYYSQIVNDFQKGDIAEGYSVSREKKESFPLTVTSAQKNPTAFYLCASSRDSNNSPLHFGNGTRLTVT.

The chain links TRBV18 to TRBJ1-5, with 7 bases lining up with TRBD1. Per the germline V gene, CDR1 is KGHSH and CDR2 is LQKENI. CDR3 length: 18 residues. V shed 3 bases, J shed 0 bases, and the junction held 11 bases outside the gene matches. The CDR3 bases are TGTGCCAGCTCACCGGTAGGGGGCACCAGTTATAGCAATCAGCCCCAGCATTTT. Its translation: CASSPVGGTSYSNQPQHF.

For the CDR3, the DNA is TGTGCCAGCAGCTTTATGGCTGCGAGGGGGGGACAAGAGACCCAGTACTTC. Residues: CASSFMAARGGQETQYF. The V and J genes are TRBV7-6 and TRBJ2-5, with D tentatively TRBD2 (7 bases). Germline lookup yields CDR1 SGHVS and CDR2 FNYEAQ. V lost 3 bases and J lost 2, with 19 bases in between. The length of the CDR3 is 17 residues. The variable domain in full, with the rest retrieved from reference TRBV7-6 and TRBJ2-5, is GAGVSQSPRYKVTKRGQDVALRCDPISGHVSLYWYRQALGQGPEFLTYFNYEAQQDKSGLPNDRFSAERPEGSISTLTIQRTEQRDSAMYRCASSFMAARGGQETQYFGPGTRLLVL.

The V call is TRBV28, the J call TRBJ2-5; TRBD1 aligns across 7 bases. V was pared by 7 bases and J by 5 bases, with 10 bases of the junction left unmatched. Germline V lookup: CDR1 MDHEN, CDR2 SYDVKM. This CDR3 contains 14 residues. CDR3 coding DNA: TGTGCCAGCACTACTGAGGACAGGTTCGAGACCCAGTACTTC. Encoded protein: CASTTEDRFETQYF.

The genes are TRBV19 and TRBJ1-5; 9 bases map to TRBD1. The germline CDR1 and CDR2 sequences are LNHDA and SQIVND (reference sequence). With 6 bases clipped from V and 4 bases from J, the junction kept 10 bases outside the gene matches. This CDR3 contains 16 residues. The CDR3 loop is CASRTPDRGINQPQHF. CDR3 DNA: TGTGCCAGTAGGACCCCAGACAGGGGGATAAATCAGCCCCAGCATTTT.

The gene calls are TRBV27 and TRBJ1-6; TRBD1 is a possible D gene (6 bases). The CDR3 totals 17 residues. Germline assignment: CDR1 MNHEY and CDR2 SMNVEV (reference sequence). The V and J ends lost 3 bases and 0 bases respectively, with 12 bases between them. CDR3: CASSFRDTRSYNSPLHF. CDR3 nucleotide sequence: TGTGCCAGCAGTTTTCGGGACACCCGCTCCTATAATTCACCCCTCCACTTT.

In DNA, the CDR3 is TGTGCCAGTTACAGGGCCGAGTTCAATGAGCAGTTCTTC. Translation gives CASYRAEFNEQFF. The chain carries TRBV6-5 and TRBJ2-1; perhaps TRBD1 as D (6 bases). Germline V gene sequence: CDR1 MNHEY, CDR2 SVGAGI. V gave up 9 bases and J gave up 6 bases, with 15 bases separating them. The CDR3 totals 13 residues.

The genes are TRBV19 and TRBJ1-6; 8 bases agree with TRBD1. This CDR3 is built from 14 residues. After removal of 9 bases from V and 6 bases from J, the junction contained 7 bases not matched to a gene. Germline V gene sequence: CDR1 LNHDA, CDR2 SQIVND (reference sequence). The CDR3 here is CASQQGVINSPLHF. CDR3 DNA sequence: TGTGCCAGCCAACAGGGGGTTATTAATTCACCCCTCCACTTT.

The chain recombines TRBV3-1 (or the pseudogene TRBV3-2) with TRBJ2-5, with TRBD2 identical over 8 bases. This CDR3 has 13 residues. V lost 5 bases and J lost 3; bases outside the gene matches: 2. Germline CDR1 is LGHDT and CDR2 is YNNKEL (reference sequence). The CDR3 DNA follows: TGTGCCAGCAGCTCAGCGGGGGAAGAGACCCAGTACTTC. Its translation is CASSSAGEETQYF.

This chain links TRBV19 with TRBJ1-2, with no clear D. This CDR3 has 15 amino acids. Trimming cost V 7 bases and J 1 base, with 16 bases left between them. CDR1 is LNHDA, CDR2 SQIVND, per germline (reference sequence). CDR3 protein: CASNGRQRLNYGYTF. CDR3 in DNA: TGTGCCAGTAACGGTAGGCAGCGGCTTAACTATGGCTACACCTTC.

V gene TRBV7-9 combines with J gene TRBJ2-7; TRBD2 matches at 8 bases. Germline trimming cut 2 bases from V and 7 bases from J; bases unmatched to any gene: 16. CDR3 length: 17 amino acids. The germline gives CDR1 SEHNR, CDR2 FQNEAQ (reference sequence). The CDR3: CASSLRLRGGRAMEQYF. The CDR3 bases are TGTGCCAGCAGCTTACGGCTCCGGGGGGGCAGGGCGATGGAGCAGTACTTC.